These 9 T cell receptor beta chains share one sample of origin, sequenced in a study of shared clonotypes between healthy human individuals. Clones were read by immunoSEQ multiplex PCR, and TCRdb kept only the in-frame ones, dropping some. The table shows fewer than 3 million clones, with around 90% occurring only once. Sequencing used naive CD4+ T cells from PBMCs. Subset specified: CD45RA+ positively selected. The receptors derive from a man aged 18 to 30 in good health. Some clones in this sample may be carry-over from other donors' samples.

V gene TRBV11-2 combines with J gene TRBJ2-3; possible D gene TRBD2, 7 bases. V lost 5 bases to trimming and J lost 0 bases, with 15 bases between them. Germline assignment: CDR1 SGHAT and CDR2 FQNNGV. The CDR3 sequence is 16 residues long. For the CDR3, the DNA is TGTGCCAGCAGCCGAACAGGGAGGGGTAGCACAGATACGCAGTATTTT. Protein product: CASSRTGRGSTDTQYF.

The chain is built from TRBV29-1 and TRBJ2-3, with 11 bases matching TRBD1. The trim removed 7 bases at V and 7 bases at J, leaving 7 bases unmatched. Germline-derived CDR1 and CDR2 are SQVTM and ANQGSEA. The CDR3 runs 13 residues. The CDR3 protein is CSAGTGGRYTQYF. The CDR3 region has the DNA TGCAGCGCCGGGACAGGGGGTCGGTATACGCAGTATTTT.

A word on this clone: This sample also contains other DNA sequences that code for the same CDR3. V and J are TRBV4-2 and TRBJ2-1; TRBD1 matches at 8 bases. Germline CDR1 LGHNA, CDR2 YNFKEQ. The CDR3 has 15 amino acids. With V trimmed by 4 bases and J by 1 base, 3 bases remained unmatched. CDR3 in DNA: TGTGCCAGCAGCCCCGGGACAGGTTCCTACAATGAGCAGTTCTTC. It is translated as CASSPGTGSYNEQFF.

The chain couples TRBV5-1 to TRBJ1-3; no clear D gene. This CDR3 spans 14 amino acids. In germline, CDR1 is SGHRS, CDR2 YFSETQ. V dropped 4 bases and J dropped 6 bases, with 14 bases sitting between them. CDR3 coding DNA: TGCGCCAGCAGCCCGGACGGCAGACAAAACACCATATATTTT. This codes for CASSPDGRQNTIYF. The entire variable domain, with the rest obtained from reference TRBV5-1 and TRBJ1-3, is as follows: KAGVTQTPRYLIKTRGQQVTLSCSPISGHRSVSWYQQTPGQGLQFLFEYFSETQRNKGNFPGRFSGRQFSNSRSEMNVSTLELGDSALYLCASSPDGRQNTIYFGEGSWLTVV.

The genes are TRBV18 and TRBJ2-7, with 9 bases matching TRBD1. Germline CDR1 reads KGHSH; CDR2 reads LQKENI. V shed 2 bases, J shed 3 bases, and the junction held 5 bases outside the gene matches. The CDR3 is 15 amino acids. In nucleotides, the CDR3 is TGTGCCAGCTCACCAGGACAGGGGAATTTCTACGAGCAGTACTTC. This translates into CASSPGQGNFYEQYF.

As concerns this clone: This sample includes further DNA sequences coding for the same CDR3. The chain carries TRBV18 and TRBJ1-5; 9 positions match TRBD1. The CDR3 is 14 residues long. The germline gives CDR1 KGHSH, CDR2 LQKENI. Losses at the gene ends were 3 bases for V and 5 bases for J; bases not matched to a gene: 2. Written as DNA, the CDR3 is TGTGCCAGCTCACCCGACAGGGGGTATCAGCCCCAGCATTTT. It yields the protein CASSPDRGYQPQHF.

The gene calls are TRBV5-1 and TRBJ2-1; TRBD2 matches 9 bases. Germline CDR1 and CDR2: SGHRS and YFSETQ. The CDR3 spans 16 residues. The V and J ends lost 3 bases and 8 bases, in that order; junction bases with no gene match: 12. CDR3 residues: CASSWGLAKPEDEQFF. The DNA for the CDR3 is TGCGCCAGCAGCTGGGGACTAGCCAAACCTGAGGATGAGCAGTTCTTC.

The chain has TRBV5-4 and TRBJ2-1; no definite D call. Trimming pared 1 base from V and 4 bases from J, leaving 12 bases between. CDR3 length: 15 residues. Looked up from germline, CDR1 is SGHNT and CDR2 is YYREEE (reference sequence). This CDR3 is CASSLKRVEYNEQFF. Written as DNA, the CDR3 is TGTGCCAGCAGCTTGAAGCGCGTGGAGTACAATGAGCAGTTCTTC.

Worth noting for this clone: The identical CDR3 is also encoded by other nucleotide sequences in the sample. V usage is TRBV10-3 and J usage is TRBJ2-7; 7 nucleotides agree with TRBD1. The V and J ends lost 6 bases and 5 bases, in that order; junction bases with no gene match: 4. CDR3 length: 12 residues. The germline V gene has CDR1 ENHRY and CDR2 SYGVKD. Written as DNA, the CDR3 is TGTGCCATCAGCGACAGGGCCGACGAGCAGTACTTC. Protein: CAISDRADEQYF.